This is a list of T cell receptor beta chains from one sample in a study of shared clonotypes between healthy human individuals. The assay was immunoSEQ multiplex PCR, and TCRdb's table has in-frame clones only and misses some. The sample records around 2.1 million clones, almost 96% being singletons. Sample: naive CD4+ T cells sorted from blood. The receptors here all came from a young man in good health. Each CDR3 is given with its conserved first and last residue. A D gene is named only where the DNA matches it firmly. Rows may omit the clone size; those that give it use once, few, many or a size class.

v_gene	d_gene	j_gene	abundance	CDR3aa	CDR3nt
TRBV2	.	TRBJ2-5	.	CASRSGLALVGETQYF	TGTGCCAGCAGATCGGGACTGGCATTGGTCGGGGAGACCCAGTACTTC
TRBV30	TRBD1	TRBJ2-6	.	CAWSDDNPGQGVAGANVLTF	TGTGCCTGGAGCGATGATAACCCGGGACAGGGAGTTGCTGGGGCCAACGTCCTGACTTTC
TRBV5-1	TRBD2	TRBJ2-1	.	CASSFAGASYNEQFF	TGCGCCAGCAGCTTTGCGGGAGCCTCCTACAATGAGCAGTTCTTC
TRBV6-1	.	TRBJ1-6	.	CASSEIPGKTPLHF	TGTGCCAGCAGTGAAATACCAGGGAAAACACCCCTCCACTTT
TRBV18	.	TRBJ1-1	.	CASSPRQTLNTEAFF	TGTGCCAGCTCACCACGGCAGACCTTGAACACTGAAGCTTTCTTT
TRBV30	.	TRBJ1-6	.	CAWSVIPDDSPLHF	TGTGCCTGGAGTGTTATACCTGATGATTCACCCCTCCACTTT
TRBV28	TRBD1	TRBJ2-7	.	CASGLTGPLYEQYF	TGTGCCAGCGGCCTGACAGGGCCCCTCTACGAGCAGTACTTC
TRBV9	TRBD2	TRBJ2-3	.	CASSVVISGSSTDTQYF	TGTGCCAGCAGCGTAGTGATTAGCGGGAGTTCGACAGATACGCAGTATTTT
TRBV5-4	.	TRBJ2-5	.	CASSLAPGLRLETQYF	TGTGCCAGCAGCCTGGCCCCCGGACTGCGGCTCGAGACCCAGTACTTC
TRBV7-2	.	TRBJ1-3	.	CASSSTANSGNTIYF	TGTGCCAGCAGCTCAACAGCTAACTCTGGAAACACCATATATTTT
TRBV2	TRBD1	TRBJ2-5	.	CASSEVTGVGETQYF	TGTGCCAGCAGTGAAGTAACAGGGGTAGGAGAGACCCAGTACTTC
TRBV5-4	TRBD1	TRBJ1-2	.	CASSLDPGQSYYGYTF	TGTGCCAGCAGTCTAGATCCGGGACAGTCCTACTATGGCTACACCTTC
TRBV11-2	.	TRBJ2-3	.	CASSSIRGTRQASTDTQYF	TGTGCCAGCAGCTCGATTAGGGGGACCCGACAGGCGAGCACAGATACGCAGTATTTT
TRBV28	.	TRBJ1-2	.	CASSPELGGDYGYTF	TGTGCCAGCAGTCCAGAACTGGGGGGGGACTATGGCTACACCTTC
TRBV15	.	TRBJ1-5	.	CATSSGQTNQPQHF	TGTGCCACCAGCAGCGGGCAGACTAATCAGCCCCAGCATTTT
TRBV6-1	.	TRBJ2-7	.	CASSGITVQGKGFSYEQYF	TGTGCCAGCAGTGGCATAACCGTACAGGGCAAAGGGTTCTCCTACGAGCAGTACTTC
TRBV28	TRBD1	TRBJ1-1	.	CASSQTDRGKGEAFF	TGTGCCAGCAGTCAAACGGACAGGGGTAAGGGTGAAGCTTTCTTT
TRBV10-3	TRBD2	TRBJ2-7	.	CAISASGSGYEQYF	TGTGCCATCAGTGCTAGCGGGAGCGGCTACGAGCAGTACTTC
TRBV27	.	TRBJ1-6	once	CASSLSPGPNSPLHF	TGTGCCAGCAGTTTATCACCGGGCCCAAATTCACCCCTCCACTTT
TRBV9	TRBD1	TRBJ1-4	.	CASSVDRGQTNEKLFF	TGTGCCAGCAGCGTGGACAGGGGGCAAACTAATGAAAAACTGTTTTTT
TRBV5-1	TRBD1	TRBJ2-5	.	CASSLAPGGRETQYF	TGCGCCAGCAGCTTAGCTCCAGGGGGCCGGGAGACCCAGTACTTC
TRBV5-4	TRBD2	TRBJ2-5	.	CASGSGVGWQETQYF	TGTGCCAGCGGAAGCGGGGTAGGGTGGCAAGAGACCCAGTACTTC
TRBV7-9	.	TRBJ1-2	.	CASSLVAGLGGYTF	TGTGCCAGCAGCTTAGTGGCGGGGCTCGGTGGCTACACCTTC
TRBV5-6	TRBD1	TRBJ2-7	.	CASSRTGDSYEQYF	TGTGCCAGCAGCCGGACAGGAGACAGCTACGAGCAGTACTTC
TRBV28	.	TRBJ1-5	.	CASSPGFGPQHF	TGTGCCAGCAGTCCAGGTTTTGGGCCCCAGCATTTT
TRBV6-1	.	TRBJ1-2	.	CASRQGHHGSYGYTF	TGTGCCAGCAGACAGGGACACCATGGCAGCTATGGCTACACCTTC
TRBV29-1	.	TRBJ2-3	.	CSVEEASGKTDTQYF	TGCAGCGTTGAAGAAGCAAGCGGAAAGACAGATACGCAGTATTTT
TRBV25-1	.	TRBJ1-2	.	CASSEHTGGSGGYTF	TGTGCCAGCAGTGAACACACAGGTGGATCAGGTGGCTACACCTTC
TRBV5-8	.	TRBJ1-3	.	CASSAGGFSGNTIYF	TGTGCCAGCAGCGCTGGGGGCTTCTCTGGAAACACCATATATTTT
TRBV10-2	.	TRBJ2-7	once	CASSDQGKSNEQYF	TGCGCCAGCAGTGATCAGGGGAAATCCAACGAGCAGTACTTC
TRBV2	.	TRBJ2-7	.	CASGLAGSYEQYF	TGTGCCAGCGGGCTAGCTGGTTCCTACGAGCAGTACTTC
TRBV25-1	.	TRBJ2-1	once	CASSRAQTYNEQFF	TGTGCCAGCAGTCGAGCGCAGACCTACAATGAGCAGTTCTTC
TRBV5-8	.	TRBJ2-2	.	CASSHRDGTGELFF	TGTGCCAGCAGCCACAGGGACGGAACCGGGGAGCTGTTTTTT
TRBV7-9	TRBD2	TRBJ2-1	.	CASSLGDYISNNEQFF	TGTGCCAGCAGCTTAGGGGACTATATATCGAACAATGAGCAGTTCTTC
TRBV7-3	.	TRBJ1-4	.	CASSLNPAPDKLFF	TGTGCCAGCAGCTTAAACCCAGCCCCGGACAAACTGTTTTTT
TRBV7-9	.	TRBJ1-5	.	CASSANSNQPQHF	TGTGCCAGCAGCGCTAATAGCAATCAGCCCCAGCATTTT
TRBV4-1	.	TRBJ2-7	.	CASSHGNEQYF	TGCGCCAGCAGCCACGGGAACGAGCAGTACTTC
TRBV2	.	TRBJ1-5	once	CASSEQEGKNQPQHF	TGTGCCAGCAGTGAACAGGAGGGAAAAAATCAGCCCCAGCATTTT
TRBV11-2	.	TRBJ2-3	.	CASSPLRGTDTQYF	TGTGCCAGCAGCCCCCTGAGGGGAACAGATACGCAGTATTTT
TRBV5-1	.	TRBJ2-5	once	CASSLLPGAEETQYF	TGCGCCAGCAGCTTGCTCCCGGGGGCAGAAGAGACCCAGTACTTC
TRBV7-2	.	TRBJ2-5	.	CASSFRSETQYF	TGTGCCAGCAGCTTCCGCTCGGAGACCCAGTACTTC
TRBV6-4	TRBD2	TRBJ2-3	.	CASSAGTSGVWTDTQYF	TGTGCCAGCAGCGCCGGGACTAGCGGGGTGTGGACAGATACGCAGTATTTT
TRBV28	.	TRBJ1-2	.	CANPAGSYTF	TGTGCCAACCCGGCCGGGAGCTACACCTTC
TRBV6-6	TRBD1	TRBJ2-3	.	CASSYLTGGADTQYF	TGTGCCAGCAGTTATTTGACAGGGGGCGCGGATACGCAGTATTTT
TRBV7-9	.	TRBJ2-1	.	CASSISQTASSYNEQFF	TGTGCCAGCAGCATAAGCCAGACAGCTAGCTCCTACAATGAGCAGTTCTTC
TRBV6-5	.	TRBJ2-6	.	CASSYSSGANVLTF	TGTGCCAGCAGTTACTCATCGGGGGCCAACGTCCTGACTTTC
TRBV2	TRBD1	TRBJ2-7	.	CASSRTRDRYEQYF	TGTGCCAGCAGTCGGACCCGGGACAGGTACGAGCAGTACTTC
TRBV10-3	.	TRBJ2-5	.	CAISGGSQETQYF	TGTGCCATCAGTGGGGGCAGCCAAGAGACCCAGTACTTC
TRBV6-5	TRBD1	TRBJ2-5	.	CASKSQGAWETQYF	TGTGCCAGCAAATCTCAGGGGGCATGGGAGACCCAGTACTTC
TRBV6-5	TRBD1	TRBJ2-7	.	CASSQGQRRPYEQYF	TGTGCCAGCAGCCAGGGACAGCGGAGGCCCTACGAGCAGTACTTC
TRBV10-3	.	TRBJ1-4	.	CAITPRVDEKLFF	TGTGCCATCACCCCCAGGGTTGATGAAAAACTGTTTTTT
TRBV2	.	TRBJ1-1	.	CASTTRWAEGAFF	TGTGCCAGCACCACCCGGTGGGCCGAGGGGGCTTTCTTT
TRBV27	TRBD2	TRBJ2-4	.	CASSSGLGNIQYF	TGTGCCAGCAGTTCGGGACTAGGTAACATTCAGTACTTC
TRBV5-1	.	TRBJ2-5	.	CASSRSQAIGKTQYF	TGCGCCAGCAGCCGCTCTCAAGCGATCGGAAAGACCCAGTACTTC
TRBV20-1	.	TRBJ2-3	.	CSAHSMYTQYF	TGCAGTGCCCACTCCATGTATACGCAGTATTTT
TRBV27	.	TRBJ2-3	.	CASSSTQATTDTQYF	TGTGCCAGCAGTTCCACGCAGGCGACCACAGATACGCAGTATTTT
TRBV4-1	.	TRBJ2-4	.	CASSHGYVGLLAKNIQYF	TGCGCCAGCAGCCATGGTTACGTAGGTCTGTTAGCCAAAAACATTCAGTACTTC